One sample yielded the 13 T cell receptor beta chains listed below, sequenced in a study of tumor-infiltrating lymphocytes in localized non-small cell lung cancer. Clones were sequenced by immunoSEQ multiplex PCR, and TCRdb holds only the in-frame ones, with some missing. The table has around 21,000 clones, roughly 80% seen once. Sequencing used lung tumor tissue. All receptors come from a human donor with non-small cell lung cancer.

This clone showed up just a few times. The rearrangement joins TRBV6-5 to TRBJ2-1, with TRBD2 identical over 9 bases. Germline V gene lookup returns CDR1 MNHEY and CDR2 SVGAGI. V was clipped by 5 bases and J by 15 bases; unmatched bases: 8. This CDR3 contains 12 residues. The CDR3 loop reads CASSLSGTSLFF. Written as DNA, the CDR3 is TGTGCCAGCAGTCTTTCCGGGACTAGCCTGTTCTTC.

This chain links TRBV5-4 with TRBJ2-1, with D unclear. V was pared by 0 bases and J by 5 bases, with 0 bases between. This CDR3 is built from 11 residues. Looked up from germline, CDR1 is SGHNT and CDR2 is YYREEE (reference sequence). In DNA form, the CDR3 reads TGTGCCAGCAGCTTGGACAATGAGCAGTTCTTC. This codes for CASSLDNEQFF.

This clone was seen once. Mismatch with germline at one junction end may stem from a read error. This chain links TRBV7-7 with TRBJ2-3, with D hard to call. Looked up from germline, CDR1 is SSHAT and CDR2 is FNYEAQ (reference sequence). This CDR3 is 13 amino acids long. The CDR3 spells CASSLTGTDTQYF. The CDR3 region has the DNA TGTGCTAGCAGCTTAACGGGCACAGATACGCAGTATTTT.

This clone appeared a single time. The CDR3 bases are TGCGCCAGCAGCTTACAGGGACGGTCAGAGGAAAAACTGTTTTTT. This codes for CASSLQGRSEEKLFF. V and J are TRBV5-1 and TRBJ1-4; possibly TRBD1 for D (6 bases). The CDR3 has 15 residues. Trimming took 2 bases from V and 8 from J, leaving 16 bases between them. Germline CDR1 is SGHRS and CDR2 is YFSETQ.

The V gene is TRBV6-6, the J gene TRBJ1-2; 10 bases agree with TRBD1. After removal of 4 bases from V and 2 bases from J, the junction contained 4 bases not matched to a gene. Germline loops: CDR1 MNHNY, CDR2 SVGAGI (reference sequence). There are 15 residues in the CDR3. The CDR3 here is CASSSADRGNYGYTF. The CDR3 DNA reads as TGTGCCAGCAGTTCAGCGGACAGGGGGAACTATGGCTACACCTTC.

Only a few counts were recorded for this clone. V is TRBV4-2 and J is TRBJ2-7; the D gene is possibly TRBD1 (6 bases). CDR1 is LGHNA, CDR2 YNFKEQ, per germline. There are 13 residues in the CDR3. V was clipped by 4 bases and J by 5 bases, with 12 bases between them. CDR3 DNA: TGTGCCAGCAGCCCACAGGGAAACCACGAGCAGTACTTC. Translation: CASSPQGNHEQYF.

J is TRBJ1-1 and V is TRBV4-3; D perhaps matches TRBD1 (6 bases). The V and J ends lost 4 bases and 4 bases respectively, with 10 bases between them. Germline CDR1 reads LGHNA; CDR2 reads YSLEER. This CDR3 contains 13 residues. CDR3 protein: CASSPQQGTEAFF. CDR3 sequence (DNA): TGCGCCAGCAGCCCGCAACAGGGCACTGAAGCTTTCTTT.

V is TRBV7-2 and J is TRBJ2-7; tentative D call: TRBD1 (5 bases). The CDR3 has 14 residues. CDR1 SGHTA and CDR2 FQGNSA come from the germline V gene. V lost 2 bases and J lost 4, with 12 bases in between. CDR3 residues: CASSLLPQGYEQYF. The DNA for the CDR3 is TGTGCCAGCAGCTTATTACCGCAGGGTTACGAGCAGTACTTC.

V usage is TRBV5-4 and J usage is TRBJ1-2, with D maybe TRBD1 (6 bases). V shed 3 bases and J shed 8 bases, with 14 bases lying between them. CDR3 size: 13 residues. The germline gives CDR1 SGHNT, CDR2 YYREEE (reference sequence). For the CDR3, the DNA is TGTGCCAGCAGCTCGGATGGGGGCTGGGGCTACACCTTC. This encodes CASSSDGGWGYTF. Together with reference TRBV5-4 and TRBJ1-2, the CDR3 gives the full variable domain: ETGVTQSPTHLIKTRGQQVTLRCSSQSGHNTVSWYQQALGQGPQFIFQYYREEENGRGNFPPRFSGLQFPNYSSELNVNALELDDSALYLCASSSDGGWGYTFGSGTRLTVV.

The chain joins TRBV7-8 to TRBJ1-1; TRBD1 might be the D (5 bases). CDR1 and CDR2 from the germline V gene are SGHVS and FQNEAQ. This CDR3 has 15 amino acids. V lost 1 base and J 5 bases, leaving 14 bases between the germline ends. The CDR3 is CASSLGDAKGTEAFF. The CDR3, as DNA: TGTGCCAGCAGCTTAGGGGACGCTAAAGGGACTGAAGCTTTCTTT.

This chain connects TRBV7-2 to TRBJ2-5; D uncertain. Looked up from germline, CDR1 is SGHTA and CDR2 is FQGNSA. The CDR3 runs 11 residues. V lost 5 bases, J lost 3 bases, and 4 bases lay in between. This CDR3 reads CASSVKETQYF. The DNA of the CDR3 is TGTGCCAGCAGCGTCAAAGAGACCCAGTACTTC.

The gene calls are TRBV5-1 and TRBJ1-3; D is unresolved. CDR1 is SGHRS, CDR2 YFSETQ, per germline. V was cut by 4 bases and J by 0 bases, with 11 bases left in between. The CDR3 is made up of 15 amino acids. CDR3 bases: TGCGCCAGCAGCCCCGAAGGCTCCTCTGGAAACACCATATATTTT. Encoded protein: CASSPEGSSGNTIYF.

The J gene is TRBJ2-1, the V gene TRBV7-9; 9 positions agree with TRBD2. V shed 5 bases and J 10 bases; nucleotides not matched to a gene: 6. CDR1 is SEHNR and CDR2 is FQNEAQ in the germline V gene (reference sequence). The CDR3 spans 13 residues. CDR3 bases: TGTGCCAGCAGCCCCGCTAGCGGGACGGAGCAGTTCTTC. Encoded protein: CASSPASGTEQFF.